Sequencing of this T cell receptor (beta chain) was carried out in a study of T cells in Graves' hyperthyroidism and ophthalmopathy. Broader study findings: Onset of ophthalmopathy came a median around 6.2 months after the model predicted it. Also found in blood were most expanded thyroid clonotypes above 0.001.

CDR3 size: 16 residues. Trimming took 0 bases from V and 2 from J, leaving 13 bases between them. Researchers took RNA transcripts and amplified the TCR beta CDR3 regions from them. The HTBI primer set served for first-round RT-PCR of the TCR CDR3. TCRdb processed the multiplex PCR reads anew with MiXCR; each CDR3 protein has one entry. This table has over 300,000 distinct CDR3 sequences, approximately 14% appearing once. For this clonotype: What it recognizes is unknown.

Extraction of PBMCs used roughly 9.3 ml of fresh peripheral blood. Sequenced sample: blood. This rearrangement joins TRBV12-3 or TRBV12-4 to TRBJ1-2; D might be TRBD1 (6 bases). The receptor was isolated from a woman aged 55-69 years with Graves' hyperthyroidism. CDR3 loop: CASSLAGGGLNYGYTF. Here the CDR3 DNA reads TGTGCCAGCAGTTTAGCGGGGGGGGGCTTGAACTATGGCTACACCTTC.